This is a list of T cell receptor beta chains from one sample in a study of cytomegalovirus exposure and HLA in healthy donors. Only in-frame clones appear in the TCRdb table, and some are missing; sequencing was by immunoSEQ multiplex PCR. The sample includes about 98,000 clones, less than 85% of them seen just once. The specimen was PBMCs. The source of these receptors is a man aged 35-49 years in good health and CMV-seronegative. The CDR3 runs from the conserved cysteine through the conserved F or W. The D gene is left open where the match is weak. Not every row has a clone size; where given, it reads once, few, many or a size class.

j_call v_call d_call clone_size cdr3_nt cdr3_aa
TRBJ1-2 TRBV7-9 TRBD1 . TGTGCCAGCAGCTCAGACAGGGTGGCGCTTTTAAGCTACACCTTC CASSSDRVALLSYTF
TRBJ1-2 TRBV9 . . TGTGCCAGCAGTACCCCGGGACTTCCTTCCCCTCATGGCTACACCTTC CASSTPGLPSPHGYTF
TRBJ1-5 TRBV27 . . TGTGCCAGCAGTTTGGAGAGGAACAAGAATCAGCCCCAGCATTTT CASSLERNKNQPQHF
TRBJ2-5 TRBV19 TRBD1 . TGTGCCAGTAGTATTAGGTCCTCTTGGGACAGGCAAGAGACCCAGTACTTC CASSIRSSWDRQETQYF
TRBJ1-1 TRBV14 . . TGTGCCAGCAGCCAATCCCGGCTAGGAGCTGAAGCTTTCTTT CASSQSRLGAEAFF
TRBJ2-7 TRBV19 TRBD1 . TGTGCCAGTAGTATACCGGGACAGAACTACGAGCAGTACTTC CASSIPGQNYEQYF
TRBJ2-7 TRBV7-9 TRBD2 . TGTGCCAGCAGCCCGGGGGGGACTTTTGGGTACGAGCAGTACTTC CASSPGGTFGYEQYF
TRBJ1-2 TRBV5-1 . . TGCGCCAGCAGGGATCCAGGCTATGGCTACACCTTC CASRDPGYGYTF
TRBJ2-2 TRBV5-4 . . TGTGCCAGCACCAGAGGAGCAGACGAGGCGAACACCGGGGAGCTGTTTTTT CASTRGADEANTGELFF
TRBJ2-5 TRBV2 TRBD2 . TGTGCCAGCAGCCGAGATCAAAGCGGGGGAGAGACCCAGTACTTC CASSRDQSGGETQYF
TRBJ1-4 TRBV10-3 . . TGTGCCATCAGTGATGGGAATCGGGGTGAAAAACTGTTTTTT CAISDGNRGEKLFF
TRBJ2-7 TRBV7-2 . . TGTGCCAGCAGCTTAGATCCGGGTCCCTACGAGCAGTACTTC CASSLDPGPYEQYF
TRBJ2-7 TRBV7-9 . . TGTGCCAGCAGCCTCCAGGGCATGGACAGTAACTCCTACGAACAGTACTTC CASSLQGMDSNSYEQYF
TRBJ2-6 TRBV7-9 . . TGTTCCAGCAGCGGGACAGGCTCTGGGGCCAACGTCCTGACTTTC CSSSGTGSGANVLTF
TRBJ1-3 TRBV4-3 . . TGCGCCAGCAGCCAAGTCGCAGGGAGGCTGAACACCATATATTTT CASSQVAGRLNTIYF
TRBJ1-5 TRBV6-5 . . TGTGCCAGCAGTACACATAGCAATCAGCCCCAGCATTTT CASSTHSNQPQHF
TRBJ1-4 TRBV2 TRBD1 few TGTGCCAGCAGTAGACAGGGCTTCATTGAAAAACTGTTTTTT CASSRQGFIEKLFF
TRBJ2-1 TRBV7-2 TRBD2 . TGTGCCAGCAGCTTGCATAGGACTAGCGGGGGGGCCGGCAATGAGCAGTTCTTC CASSLHRTSGGAGNEQFF
TRBJ2-5 TRBV7-3 . . TGTGCCAGCAGCTCCCAACCCGATGGAGGATCGGCCCAGTACTTC CASSSQPDGGSAQYF
TRBJ2-3 TRBV7-2 . . TGTGCCAGCAGCCCAGACAGAACTAGCACAGATACGCAGTATTTT CASSPDRTSTDTQYF
TRBJ1-1 TRBV2 TRBD1 . TGTGCCAGCAGGGGGGACAGTTGTGAAGCTTTCTTT CASRGDSCEAFF
TRBJ1-1 TRBV5-4 . . TGTGCCAGCAGCTCCAGGGTTGGGAACACTGAAGCTTTCTTT CASSSRVGNTEAFF
TRBJ2-4 TRBV5-1 . . TGCGCCAGCAGCTTGGGGCCGCCCCTAGCCAAAAACATTCAGTACTTC CASSLGPPLAKNIQYF
TRBJ1-6 TRBV5-1 . . TGCGCCAGCAGCTTTGAGGTCGTCGTCGGGGGGATTAATTCACCCCTCCACTTT CASSFEVVVGGINSPLHF
TRBJ2-1 TRBV5-4 . . TGTGCCAGCAGCGTTATGGGTTTTATGGGGGCACGGTTCTTC CASSVMGFMGARFF
TRBJ2-7 TRBV5-4 TRBD1 . TGTGCCAGCAGCAGACGAGAGACAGGGAACGAGCAGTACTTC CASSRRETGNEQYF
TRBJ2-2 TRBV27 . . TGTGCCAGCAGTTTGAGGGGGGGTGGCACCGGGGAGCTGTTTTTT CASSLRGGGTGELFF
TRBJ2-3 TRBV15 . . TGTGCCACCAGCAGAGGTGGCGGGGAGGCAGATACGCAGTATTTT CATSRGGGEADTQYF
TRBJ2-2 TRBV9 TRBD1 once TGTGCCAGCAGCGACCGGGACAGACTACCTTCGGGCACCGGGGAGCTGTTTTTT CASSDRDRLPSGTGELFF
TRBJ1-4 TRBV5-5 . . TGTGCCAGCAGCTTGGTAGTAGATCGGTCCCTTGAAAAACTGTTTTTT CASSLVVDRSLEKLFF
TRBJ2-7 TRBV4-2 TRBD1 . TGTGCCAGCAGCCAAGATTCCGCCGGGACAGCCTACGAGCAGTACTTC CASSQDSAGTAYEQYF
TRBJ2-5 TRBV5-4 . . TGTGCCAGCAGCGCCGGGACAACGCAAGAGACCCAGTACTTC CASSAGTTQETQYF
TRBJ1-2 TRBV6-6 TRBD1 . TGTGCCAGCAGTTATCAGGGGGACTATGGCTACACCTTC CASSYQGDYGYTF
TRBJ1-5 TRBV19 . . TGTGCCACCGCCGGACAACGCAATCAGCCCCAGCATTTT CATAGQRNQPQHF
TRBJ2-5 TRBV15 TRBD1 . TGTGCCACCACCGGGACAGTCTTGCCTCGAGAGACCCAGTACTTC CATTGTVLPRETQYF
TRBJ1-2 TRBV15 . . TGTGCCACCAGCAAGGTGGACGCTCGACAGGCCAATGGCTACACCTTC CATSKVDARQANGYTF
TRBJ1-2 TRBV6-5 . . TGTGCCAGCAGTTACGCGGGCATGGGAGATGGCTACACCTTC CASSYAGMGDGYTF
TRBJ2-1 TRBV15 . . TGTGCCACCAGCAGACCGATGGGGAGCTCCTACAATGAGCAGTTCTTC CATSRPMGSSYNEQFF
TRBJ1-1 TRBV9 TRBD1 . TGTGCCAGCGGCAGGGACAGTCCCCCCGGGGACACTGAAGCTTTCTTT CASGRDSPPGDTEAFF
TRBJ2-1 TRBV6-4 TRBD2 . TGTGCCAGCAGCCCTAGCGGGGGGATCGATGAGCAGTTCTTC CASSPSGGIDEQFF
TRBJ1-2 TRBV6-5 TRBD1 . TGTGCCAGCAGTTACTCGATACAGGGGGCGGGCGAGGGCTACACCTTC CASSYSIQGAGEGYTF